The rows below give T cell receptor beta chains drawn from one sample of a study of shared clonotypes between healthy human individuals. This table comes from immunoSEQ multiplex PCR, and its TCRdb copy is limited to in-frame clones, with some not included. The sample lists 400,000 to 500,000 clones, around three quarters occurring once. The sequenced material came from PBMCs. The origin of the receptors is a woman between 35 and 50 years old in good health. Some clones in this sample may be carry-over from other donors' samples. Each CDR3 is given with its conserved first and last residue. The order of the fields is J gene, CDR3 length, D gene, V gene, clone size, CDR3 DNA, CDR3 protein. The D gene is left open where the match is weak. Clone sizes are given selectively: once, few, many, or a class where the clone is expanded.

TRBJ1-5 13 - TRBV5-1 - TGCGCCAGCAGCCAGGACAGTTATCAGCCCCAGCATTTT CASSQDSYQPQHF
TRBJ2-7 14 - TRBV10-3 - TGTGCCATCAGTGAGAAGGGAGGGGGATACGAGCAGTACTTC CAISEKGGGYEQYF
TRBJ2-1 14 - TRBV7-2 - TGTGCCAGCAGCTTAGCCCCTACGTCTACTGAGCAGTTCTTC CASSLAPTSTEQFF
TRBJ1-4 17 - TRBV30 - TGTGCCTGGAGTGTTCCTTGGGAAGATCCAGCTAATGAAAAACTGTTTTTT CAWSVPWEDPANEKLFF
TRBJ2-3 12 - TRBV28 few TGTGCCAGTTCGGCCTATCCAGATACGCAGTATTTT CASSAYPDTQYF
TRBJ1-1 14 TRBD1 TRBV7-2 - TGTGCCAGCAGCCAATACAGGACAGGGACTGAAGCTTTCTTT CASSQYRTGTEAFF
TRBJ2-1 13 - TRBV6-4 many TGTGCCAGCAGTGACTCGGACAACAATGAGCAGTTCTTC CASSDSDNNEQFF
TRBJ1-2 15 TRBD1 TRBV13 few TGTGCCAGCAGCCAAGACAGGGCCTCGTTTTATGGCTACACCTTC CASSQDRASFYGYTF
TRBJ2-3 17 TRBD2 TRBV7-2 - TGTGCCAGCAGCTTAGTACTGTCTAGCGGGAGTAGGAATACGCAGTATTTT CASSLVLSSGSRNTQYF
TRBJ2-3 12 - TRBV5-4 few TGTGCCAGCAGCTCAGGCACAGATACGCAGTATTTT CASSSGTDTQYF
TRBJ2-7 18 TRBD2 TRBV28 - TGTGCCATTGGGGTTGGACTAGCGGGAGCTATGTGGACCTACGAGCAGTACTTC CAIGVGLAGAMWTYEQYF
TRBJ2-2 14 - TRBV7-9 - TGTGCCAGCAGCTTGAGCGGCAACACCGGGGAGCTGTTTTTT CASSLSGNTGELFF
TRBJ1-1 13 - TRBV28 - TGTGCCAGCAGTCCCCCCGGACAGAGGAGAGCTTTCTTT CASSPPGQRRAFF
TRBJ1-5 17 - TRBV28 once TGTGCCAGCAGTACCTCAAGGCAGGCGGGAGATCACCAGCCCCAGCATTTT CASSTSRQAGDHQPQHF
TRBJ2-7 14 TRBD1 TRBV19 - TGTGCCAGTAGTATAACAGGGGGCGAGGGCGAGCAGTACTTC CASSITGGEGEQYF
TRBJ1-5 15 - TRBV11-2 - TGTGCCAGCAGCCACACGGGGGCGTGCAATCGGCCCCAGCATTTT CASSHTGACNRPQHF
TRBJ2-5 14 TRBD1 TRBV28 - TGTGCCAGCAGCCGGACAGGCAGGAGAGAGACCCAGTACTTC CASSRTGRRETQYF
TRBJ2-7 16 - TRBV21-1 - TGTGCCAGCAGCAAATTGGGGACTAGCGGGAGGGGCGAGCAGTACTTC CASSKLGTSGRGEQYF
TRBJ1-1 14 - TRBV10-2 - TGCGCCAGCAGTGTTTTTATAGGTCAGAGGGAAGCTTTCTTT CASSVFIGQREAFF
TRBJ2-5 14 - TRBV5-1 many TGCGCCAGCAGCTTGTCCGACGGCCAAGAGACCCAGTACTTC CASSLSDGQETQYF
TRBJ2-7 12 - TRBV7-7 - TGTGCTAGAGCATTTAGCTCCTACGAGCAGTACTTC CARAFSSYEQYF
TRBJ1-3 12 - TRBV30 once TGTGCCTCGGAGCCGGGCGGAAACACCATATATTTT CASEPGGNTIYF
TRBJ2-7 16 TRBD2 TRBV27 - TGTGCCAGCAGTCCCGGGACTAGCGGGAGGACCTACGAGCAGTACTTC CASSPGTSGRTYEQYF
TRBJ1-5 15 TRBD1 TRBV10-3 - TGTGCCATCAGTGGGCAGACAGGGGCCAATCAGCCCCAGCATTTT CAISGQTGANQPQHF
TRBJ1-2 14 - TRBV25-1 - TGTGCCAGCAGTACCAGAGGGGGTAACTATGGCTACACCTTC CASSTRGGNYGYTF
TRBJ2-5 16 - TRBV5-4 - TGTGCCAGCAGCTTGGCCGGCACAAGAGAGGGAGAGACCCAGTACTTC CASSLAGTREGETQYF
TRBJ2-5 14 - TRBV6-6 - TGTGCCAGCGGACCCCATACAGGTCAAGAGACCCAGTACTTC CASGPHTGQETQYF
TRBJ2-1 15 - TRBV19 - TGTGCCAGTAGTGTCAGATCCCTGGGCTACAATGAGCAGTTCTTC CASSVRSLGYNEQFF
TRBJ2-7 15 - TRBV7-6 - TGTGCCAGCAGCTTAGGAGGGGCACCGTCCTACGAGCAGTACTTC CASSLGGAPSYEQYF
TRBJ1-2 15 - TRBV30 - TGTGCCTGGAGTGTAATCGGCGATAACCCATATGGCTACACCTTC CAWSVIGDNPYGYTF
TRBJ1-5 13 - TRBV2 few TGTGCCAGCAGCAGGGACACAGGTCAGCCCCAGCATTTT CASSRDTGQPQHF
TRBJ1-2 14 - TRBV5-5 medium-sized TGTGCCAGCAGCTTGGTGGTCAAAAACTATGGCTACACCTTC CASSLVVKNYGYTF
TRBJ1-5 15 - TRBV28 - TGTGCCAGCAGTTTAGGGGTCAGGGGAAATCAGCCCCAGCATTTT CASSLGVRGNQPQHF
TRBJ2-2 15 TRBD1 TRBV19 - TGTGCCAGTAGCCCCGGGACAGGGAACACCGGGGAGCTGTTTTTT CASSPGTGNTGELFF
TRBJ2-4 17 TRBD2 TRBV5-8 - TGTGCCAGCAGCTTGAAGGGACTAGCGGTAGCCAAAAACATTCAGTACTTC CASSLKGLAVAKNIQYF
TRBJ2-5 15 - TRBV7-6 - TGTGCCAGCAGCTTATTGAGTGGCAGTCAAGAGACCCAGTACTTC CASSLLSGSQETQYF
TRBJ1-1 14 - TRBV6-5 - TGTGCCAGCAGTTCGAGCCAGGGCGGGACTGAAGCTTTCTTT CASSSSQGGTEAFF
TRBJ2-3 14 - TRBV4-3 - TGCGCCAGCAGCCAAGGGAGGGCCGCAGATACGCAGTATTTT CASSQGRAADTQYF
TRBJ2-1 15 TRBD2 TRBV30 - TGTGCCTGGACCCGCTTAGCGGGAGGGCCGTTTGAGCAGTTCTTC CAWTRLAGGPFEQFF
TRBJ2-2 15 - TRBV30 few TGTGCCTGGAGTGTACGTCTCAGGGATACCGGGGAGCTGTTTTTT CAWSVRLRDTGELFF
TRBJ2-3 14 - TRBV30 - TGTGCCTGGAGTGGGGACTGGGGCACAGATACGCAGTATTTT CAWSGDWGTDTQYF
TRBJ2-1 15 - TRBV4-2 - TGTGCCAGCAGCCCCACTTTTGCGGACTACAATGAGCAGTTCTTC CASSPTFADYNEQFF
TRBJ2-1 12 TRBD2 TRBV14 - TGTGCCAGTAAGCCGGGCGCGGGAGATCGTTTCTTC CASKPGAGDRFF
TRBJ1-4 13 - TRBV5-1 - TGCGCCAGCCAAGTCGGGTCGGGTGAAAAACTGTTTTTT CASQVGSGEKLFF
TRBJ2-7 16 - TRBV5-6 - TGTGCCAGCAGCTTTTATGGGGCCGCTAACTCCTACGAGCAGTACTTC CASSFYGAANSYEQYF
TRBJ2-7 14 TRBD1 TRBV7-2 - TGTGCCAGCAGCTTGGGGACAGGGCCCTACGAGCAGTACTTC CASSLGTGPYEQYF
TRBJ2-3 15 - TRBV5-1 - TGCGCCAGCATCCGAGGGTCCCGAAGCACAGATACGCAGTATTTT CASIRGSRSTDTQYF
TRBJ2-1 16 TRBD2 TRBV4-1 - TGCGCCAGCAGCCAGGGTCTAGCGGGAGGGTACAATGAGCAGTTCTTC CASSQGLAGGYNEQFF
TRBJ2-2 15 TRBD2 TRBV10-3 - TGTGCCGTCAAGGGACTAGTCGGCGCTACCGGGGAGCTGTTTTTT CAVKGLVGATGELFF
TRBJ1-2 15 TRBD1 TRBV7-2 once TGTGCCAGCAGCCCCCGGACAGGAGGGGATCATGGCTACACCTTC CASSPRTGGDHGYTF